This entry features one T cell receptor (beta chain) sequence. These data are taken from a study of shared clonotypes between healthy human individuals. Turning to the study itself: Each donor's CD8 memory used one plate, CD8 naive two, each CD4 subset three.

Sequencing was performed with immunoSEQ multiplex PCR; in TCRdb, only in-frame clones are kept and a portion is missing. The table has a few million clones, around 94% seen once. Sequenced input: naive CD4+ T cells sorted from blood. Subset meaning: CD45RA+ positively selected. This receptor was taken from a man younger than 35 in good health.

Written as DNA, the CDR3 is TGCGCCAGCAGTCCCAGTACAGGGAGCGGTTTGACTGAAGCTTTCTTT. Its protein product is CASSPSTGSGLTEAFF. V is TRBV10-1 and J is TRBJ1-1; D might be TRBD1 (6 bases). Trimming stripped 5 bases from V and 5 bases from J, with 21 bases between. Germline CDR1 reads WNHNN; CDR2 reads SYGVQD (reference sequence). CDR3 length: 16 amino acids.